The next 20 T cell receptor beta chains were all read from a single sample in a study of PD-1 blockade in mismatch repair-deficient tumors. The table came from immunoSEQ multiplex PCR; TCRdb's copy has only in-frame clones and leaves some out. The sample includes about 130,000 clones, almost 90% of them seen just once. Material: peripheral blood, obtained approximately 69 weeks after starting pembrolizumab. These receptors came from an adult with mismatch repair-deficient cancer.

This sequence joins TRBV4-1 and TRBJ2-1; D possibly corresponds to TRBD2 (6 bases). The CDR3 length is 15 residues. The germline V gene encodes CDR1 MGHRA and CDR2 YSYEKL. Trimming shortened V by 3 bases and J by 4 bases, and 13 bases separated the two germline ends. The CDR3 DNA follows: TGCGCCAGCAGCCAGGGGAGGACTGGGTACAATGAGCAGTTCTTC. Its protein product is CASSQGRTGYNEQFF.

The V and J genes are TRBV4-1 and TRBJ2-2; TRBD2 might be the D (5 bases). This CDR3 spans 14 amino acids. Germline V gene data show CDR1 as MGHRA and CDR2 as YSYEKL. V lost 3 bases and J 2 bases, leaving 7 bases between the germline ends. CDR3 DNA: TGCGCCAGCAGCCAGAGCGGCAACACCGGGGAGCTGTTTTTT. Translating gives CASSQSGNTGELFF.

CDR3 nucleotide sequence: TGTGCCAGCAGTCCGATTGCCCAGGAGAGCACCTTC. Protein product: CASSPIAQESTF. This chain uses TRBV6-5 with TRBJ1-2; D unresolved. This CDR3 has 12 residues. Trimming shortened V by 5 bases and J by 13 bases, and 17 bases separated the two germline ends. The germline V gene has CDR1 MNHEY and CDR2 SVGAGI.

The chain combines TRBV10-3 with TRBJ2-5; TRBD2 matches at 11 bases. This CDR3 has 14 residues. Germline CDR1 is ENHRY and CDR2 is SYGVKD. Trimming took 5 bases from V and 5 from J; bases not matched to a gene: 4. CDR3 loop: CAISIAGGPETQYF. CDR3 in DNA: TGTGCCATCAGTATAGCGGGAGGGCCGGAGACCCAGTACTTC.

The rearrangement joins TRBV28 to TRBJ2-1; 7 nucleotides agree with TRBD2. Trimming at V came to 6 bases and at J to 9 bases, leaving 8 bases not matched to a gene. Germline V gene lookup returns CDR1 MDHEN and CDR2 SYDVKM. The CDR3 length is 13 residues. CDR3 bases: TGTGCCAGCAGCCCGGGGGGAGCGAGTGAGCAGTTCTTC. This gives the protein CASSPGGASEQFF.

The gene calls are TRBV14 and TRBJ2-7, with TRBD2 as a possible D gene (6 bases). The CDR3 length is 11 residues. V was clipped by 4 bases and J by 6 bases, with 7 bases between them. The germline CDR1 and CDR2 sequences are SGHDN and FVKESK. Written as DNA, the CDR3 is TGTGCCAGCAGCCCCGGGGGCGAGCAGTACTTC. This encodes CASSPGGEQYF.

The chain carries TRBV19 and TRBJ2-6; 9 positions match TRBD1. The V segment lost 1 base and the J segment 0 bases; nucleotides outside the gene matches: 4. The CDR3 consists of 18 residues. Germline loops: CDR1 LNHDA, CDR2 SQIVND (reference sequence). CDR3 sequence: CASSIVGTGLSGANVLTF. The CDR3 DNA is TGTGCCAGTAGTATAGTAGGGACAGGGCTCTCTGGGGCCAACGTCCTGACTTTC. Supplemented by reference TRBV19 and TRBJ2-6, the full variable domain reads DGGITQSPKYLFRKEGQNVTLSCEQNLNHDAMYWYRQDPGQGLRLIYYSQIVNDFQKGDIAEGYSVSREKKESFPLTVTSAQKNPTAFYLCASSIVGTGLSGANVLTFGAGSRLTVL.

V is TRBV4-1 and J is TRBJ2-3; D unclear. CDR1 is MGHRA and CDR2 is YSYEKL in the germline V gene. Trimming stripped 0 bases from V and 1 base from J, with 11 bases between. This CDR3 is 16 amino acids long. The CDR3 loop reads CASSQDRAWGTDTQYF. The CDR3, as DNA: TGCGCCAGCAGCCAAGACCGGGCCTGGGGCACAGATACGCAGTATTTT.

This clone turned up a few times. This chain's CDR3 is CAWQSSGNTIYF. The CDR3 nucleotides are TGTGCCTGGCAGAGCTCTGGAAACACCATATATTTT. This rearrangement joins TRBV30 to TRBJ1-3; D not certain. V lost 5 bases, J lost 0 bases, and 5 bases lay in between. The CDR3 sequence is 12 residues long. Germline V gene sequence: CDR1 GTSNPN, CDR2 SVGIG (reference sequence). The full variable domain, its missing parts supplied by reference TRBV30 and TRBJ1-3, is SQTIHQWPATLVQPVGSPLSLECTVEGTSNPNLYWYRQAAGRGLQLLFYSVGIGQISSEVPQNLSASRPQDRQFILSSKKLLLSDSGFYLCAWQSSGNTIYFGEGSWLTVV.

The chain uses TRBV5-5 and TRBJ2-1; no reliable D call. Between the trimmed V and J ends, which lost 6 bases and 6 bases, there was a span of 16 bases. Germline-derived CDR1 and CDR2 are SGHKS and YYEKEE (reference sequence). This CDR3 spans 14 amino acids. The CDR3 sequence is CASTSPRTGNEQFF. The CDR3 bases are TGTGCCAGCACCTCCCCCCGGACGGGCAATGAGCAGTTCTTC.

The CDR3 DNA reads as TGCGCCAGCAGTGAGTGGGACTACACAGATACGCAGTATTTT. It is translated as CASSEWDYTDTQYF. The chain has TRBV10-2 and TRBJ2-3; 7 bases agree with TRBD2. The germline V gene has CDR1 WSHSY and CDR2 SAAADI. The CDR3 is 14 residues long. The junction had 0 bases not matched to a gene; V was cut back by 1 base and J by 2 bases.

V is TRBV5-1 and J is TRBJ1-1; TRBD1 is a possible D gene (5 bases). The CDR3 spans 14 residues. V dropped 6 bases and J dropped 5 bases, with 17 bases sitting between them. CDR1 is SGHRS, CDR2 YFSETQ, per germline. Written as DNA, the CDR3 is TGCGCCAGCACCTCCTTGGAGGGGCGGACTGAAGCTTTCTTT. This encodes CASTSLEGRTEAFF.

The chain has TRBV9 and TRBJ2-7; D uncertain. The CDR3 has 17 amino acids. Trimming took 1 base from V and 2 from J, leaving 19 bases between them. CDR1 SGDLS and CDR2 YYNGEE come from the germline V gene. Here the CDR3 reads CASSVLGKDAVTYEQYF. CDR3 in DNA: TGTGCCAGCAGCGTACTGGGAAAAGACGCAGTAACCTACGAGCAGTACTTC.

The chain joins TRBV19 to TRBJ2-2; 7 bases are a match to TRBD1. J gave up 5 bases and V 5 bases, and 8 bases lay outside the gene matches. The germline V gene has CDR1 LNHDA and CDR2 SQIVND (reference sequence). The CDR3 covers 15 residues. CDR3 sequence: CASSPLGTDTGELFF. CDR3 DNA: TGTGCCAGTAGTCCCCTCGGGACAGATACCGGGGAGCTGTTTTTT.

The chain uses TRBV11-2 and TRBJ2-7; D perhaps matches TRBD2 (5 bases). The CDR3 spans 18 residues. V was shortened by 1 base and J by 9 bases, with 28 bases between the two germline ends. CDR1 and CDR2 from the germline V gene are SGHAT and FQNNGV. The CDR3 reads CASSLAIPVSVNKRGQYF. DNA of the CDR3: TGTGCCAGCAGCTTAGCCATCCCCGTTTCCGTGAACAAACGGGGGCAGTACTTC.

CDR3 region: CASSGQGRSEAFF. DNA of the CDR3: TGTGCCAGCAGCGGACAGGGAAGGAGTGAAGCTTTCTTT. The genes are TRBV21-1 and TRBJ1-1; the table's D gene call, TRBD1, was not cross checked with the DNA. TRBV21-1 is reported as a pseudogene. The CDR3 is made up of 13 amino acids.

The rearrangement joins TRBV27 to TRBJ2-5; TRBD2 aligns across 11 bases. Trimming cost V 5 bases and J 0 bases; bases outside gene matches: 2. Germline CDR1 and CDR2: MNHEY and SMNVEV (reference sequence). CDR3 length equals 15 residues. CDR3 sequence (DNA): TGTGCCAGCAGTGTGACTAGCGGGGACCAAGAGACCCAGTACTTC. This sequence encodes CASSVTSGDQETQYF.

The V and J genes are TRBV4-1 and TRBJ2-7, with a possible D match to TRBD1 (6 bases). V dropped 0 bases and J dropped 4 bases, with 16 bases sitting between them. Germline values: CDR1 MGHRA, CDR2 YSYEKL. This CDR3 is 16 amino acids long. CDR3 bases: TGCGCCAGCAGCCAAGAACCCGACAGAGGGGGTTACGAGCAGTACTTC. Its translation is CASSQEPDRGGYEQYF.

The chain has TRBV7-9 and TRBJ2-7; a weak D match, TRBD2 (5 bases). Trimming took off 2 bases at V and 4 bases at J, with 6 bases between the two ends. The CDR3 is 12 amino acids. Germline V gene sequence: CDR1 SEHNR, CDR2 FQNEAQ (reference sequence). This chain's CDR3 is CASSLPGYEQYF. CDR3 nucleotides: TGTGCCAGCAGCTTACCGGGGTACGAGCAGTACTTC.

The gene calls are TRBV6-5 and TRBJ2-7; TRBD2 agrees at 10 bases. V lost 5 bases to trimming and J lost 2 bases; unmatched junction nucleotides: 6. The length of the CDR3 is 15 residues. From germline, CDR1 is MNHEY and CDR2 SVGAGI. CDR3 sequence reads: CASSLLAGPTYEQYF. DNA for the CDR3: TGTGCCAGCAGTCTACTAGCGGGGCCCACCTACGAGCAGTACTTC.